The T cell receptor gamma chain described here comes from a study of Vδ1+ human thymocytes (dated by TCRdb to 2017 to 2018). Background on the whole study: The study characterised mRNA-level TRG and TRD CDR3 repertoires of highly purified Vdelta1+ thymocytes from young children as a data resource. The multiplex-based CDR3 amplicon strategy had previously been validated against 5'RACE-based CDR3 amplicon generation methods.

Beyond this particular receptor, the publication reports: Because unexpected Vdelta2 sequences could lead to misinterpretation of bulk repertoire data, the authors recommended using highly purified populations and single-cell validation. In contrast to oligoclonal peripheral blood repertoires, thymic TRG and TRD repertoires appeared to be highly polyclonal with Gaussian CDR3 length distributions. Many TRG clonotypes were shared between donors (up to roughly 6.9x10^3), whereas TRD repertoires were essentially private (max 116 shared). Because no clustering by age or sex was seen, donors were not stratified by age or sex in the analyses. Despite high sort purity, about 22% of thymic TRD sequences were Vdelta2 (and few Vdelta3), unlike peripheral blood Vdelta1+ controls.

RNA extraction was performed with the RNeasy mini kit, and reverse transcription was done with Superscript III. To generate the CDR3 amplicons, a multiplex PCR was run using pooled V-gene forward primers together with a constant-region reverse primer that carried Illumina adaptor overhangs. After gel purification, amplicons were indexed with Nextera index primers over approximately 8 extra PCR cycles and were then purified with AMPure XP beads. The libraries were sequenced on an Illumina MiSeq using paired-end 250 bp reads, dual indexing and an approximately 20% PhiX spike-in. The authors processed their data as follows. FastQC was used to check read quality, and ea-utils fastq-join was used to merge TRG read pairs. IMGT/HighV-QUEST was used to annotate sequences, retaining only productive sequences with an unambiguous V-gene assignment, and each clonotype was defined by an identical CDR3 sequence. Downstream analysis used VDJtools 1.1.1, tcR 2.2.3, Treemap and vegan Shannon diversity in R 3.4.4. TCRdb called clones afresh from the public reads with CATT; identical DNA rows were later merged. These V and J calls are TCRdb output, not the study's own analysis. The sample table holds approximately 11,000 gamma-chain clones, of which under 55% were seen once. The ten top clones hold just under 2% of the sample.

From its cysteine to its phenylalanine, the CDR3 spans 15 amino acids. The CDR3 DNA has 45 bases and is translated from base 1. Thymic samples were depleted of alphabeta T cells, then CD3+ TCRVdelta1+ TCRVdelta2- thymocytes were FACS-sorted. The purity of the sorted Vdelta1+ thymocytes was between roughly 98% and 99.6%. The thymic specimens were obtained from under ten paediatric patients, aged 5 days to 15 months, who were having corrective cardiac surgery. The thymic tissue was dispersed, and mononuclear cells were isolated using a Histopaque-1077 density gradient. Staining used anti-TCRVdelta1 clone TS8.2, anti-TCRVdelta2 clone B6, anti-CD3 clone HIT3a and anti-TCRalphabeta clone IP26 antibodies. This clone was recorded only once. Which antigen it targets is not known. No base qualities exist here, and no much larger clone lies one base off it. One read represents weak support.

This sequence was found in a boy younger than two who had congenital heart surgery. No call was made for the V gene; the J gene is TRGJP2. Specimen: Vdelta1+ gamma-delta thymocytes from the thymus. The label giving this sample's cell subset or site can be read as: FACS-sorted CD3+ TCRalphabeta- TCRVdelta1+ TCRVdelta2- thymocytes. The CDR3 protein sequence reads: CATWDGPESDWIKTF. The DNA sequence follows: TGTGCCACCTGGGATGGGCCTGAAAGTGATTGGATCAAGACGTTT.